This is a list of T cell receptor beta chains from one sample in a study of patients and donors after allogeneic stem cell transplantation. From the RT-PCR reads, TCRdb called clonotypes with MiXCR, one entry per CDR3 protein. Counted here are around 200,000 distinct CDR3 sequences, less than 50% occurring once; the ten biggest clones make up roughly 10%. Sequenced material: blood, either unsorted or a sorted T cell fraction (not recorded which). The receptors come from a human donor who was either an allogeneic HSCT recipient or a stem cell or donor lymphocyte infusion donor (not recorded which). It is not recorded whose cells these are; they may come from a transplant donor. Both conserved end residues are part of each CDR3. A D gene is named only where the DNA matches it firmly. The size of a clone is reported for some rows only, either as once, few or many, or as a class for expanded clones.

D gene,clone size,J gene,V gene,CDR3 DNA,CDR3 protein
TRBD2,-,TRBJ2-3,TRBV3-1,TGTGCCAGCAGCCAAGAGGGGCTAGCGGGGGGGCCAGGCGATACGCAGTATTTT,CASSQEGLAGGPGDTQYF
-,-,TRBJ1-6,TRBV6-5,TGTGCCAGCAGTTATGGCCGGACTAATTCACCCCTCCACTTT,CASSYGRTNSPLHF
-,few,TRBJ2-2,TRBV5-1,TGCGCCAGCAGCCCGAAGGCCGGGGACACCGGGGAGCTGTTTTTT,CASSPKAGDTGELFF
-,-,TRBJ2-7,TRBV12-3/TRBV12-4,TGTGCCAGCAGCCCAAGGAGGAGCTCCTACGAGCAGTACTTC,CASSPRRSSYEQYF
TRBD1,-,TRBJ1-2,TRBV10-3,TGTGCCATCACCGAGGACAGGCTTAACTATGGCTACACCTTC,CAITEDRLNYGYTF
-,-,TRBJ1-3,TRBV28,TGTGCCAGCAGTTCGCAGGGAGTCTTTGGAAACACCATATATTTT,CASSSQGVFGNTIYF
TRBD2,few,TRBJ2-3,TRBV7-2,TGTGCCAGCAGCTCAGCCCAGCGGGGTGGAGATACGCAGTATTTT,CASSSAQRGGDTQYF
-,-,TRBJ1-3,TRBV4-1,TGCGCCAGCAGCACACAGGTTATCGGAAACACCATATATTTT,CASSTQVIGNTIYF
-,-,TRBJ2-7,TRBV29-1,TGCAGCGTTGAAGTTGGGCTAGCGAATTTCTACGAGCAGTACTTC,CSVEVGLANFYEQYF
-,few,TRBJ1-2,TRBV28,TGTGCCAGCAGTTTTGGGTCGGCTGGCTACACCTTC,CASSFGSAGYTF
-,-,TRBJ1-1,TRBV6-2/TRBV6-3,TGTGCCAGCAGTTACCACCGCGATTTGGCAAGTTCGAACACTGAAGCTTTCTTT,CASSYHRDLASSNTEAFF
-,-,TRBJ1-6,TRBV7-9,TGTGCCAGCAGCTTCGGCCCCTATAATTCACCCCTCCACTTT,CASSFGPYNSPLHF
-,few,TRBJ1-2,TRBV29-1,TGCAGCGTTGGGCCGAGACAGTCTAACTATGGCTACACCTTC,CSVGPRQSNYGYTF
TRBD1,few,TRBJ2-3,TRBV12-3/TRBV12-4,TGTGCCAGCAGTTTAACAACAGGGGATACCACAGATACGCAGTATTTT,CASSLTTGDTTDTQYF
-,-,TRBJ2-2,TRBV7-2,TGTGCCAGCAGCTTATGGCCGCCCCCGGGGGCAAACACCGGGGAGCTGTTTTTT,CASSLWPPPGANTGELFF
-,-,TRBJ1-5,TRBV4-2,TGTGCCAGCAGCCAAGAGCGGACGCGCAATCAGCCCCAGCATTTT,CASSQERTRNQPQHF
TRBD1,-,TRBJ1-2,TRBV7-9,TGTGCCAGCAGCTTATCGGCACAGGGGGACGGCGCCTACACCTTC,CASSLSAQGDGAYTF
-,few,TRBJ1-1,TRBV20-1,TGCAGTGCTAGAGATATACGGTCGGCCACTGAAGCTTTCTTT,CSARDIRSATEAFF
-,few,TRBJ1-1,TRBV7-9,TGTGCCAGCAGCTTAGACCCCTCAGGATTGAACACTGAAGCTTTCTTT,CASSLDPSGLNTEAFF
-,-,TRBJ1-4,TRBV20-1,TGCAGTGCTAGGTCGGGGTATGGTGAAAAACTGTTTTTT,CSARSGYGEKLFF
-,-,TRBJ1-2,TRBV6-1,TGTGCCAGCAGTGCTGCACGTAACTATGGCTACACCTTC,CASSAARNYGYTF
TRBD1,-,TRBJ1-6,TRBV20-1,TGCAGTGCTGACAGGGGTAGGTACCCCCTCCACTTT,CSADRGRYPLHF
TRBD1,-,TRBJ1-5,TRBV2,TGTGCCAGCAGTGAAATAGGGACAGGACCGAATCAGCCCCAGCATTTT,CASSEIGTGPNQPQHF
-,-,TRBJ1-3,TRBV5-1,TGCGCCAGCAGCCCGCAGGGTCTGGGAAACACCATATATTTT,CASSPQGLGNTIYF
TRBD2,once,TRBJ2-2,TRBV9,TGTGCCAGCAGCGTCGGGACTAGCGGTGCCGGGGAGCTGTTTTTT,CASSVGTSGAGELFF
-,-,TRBJ2-2,TRBV15,TGTGCCACCAGCACCATCGACGGGAACACCGGGGAGCTGTTTTTT,CATSTIDGNTGELFF
-,-,TRBJ1-3,TRBV9,TGTGCCAGCAGCGTTCAAGGGGCGAGAAACACCATATATTTT,CASSVQGARNTIYF
-,-,TRBJ2-7,TRBV5-1,TGCGCCAGCAGCTTCGGGACGTTGACCTACGAGCAGTACTTC,CASSFGTLTYEQYF
-,-,TRBJ2-1,TRBV7-2,TGTGCCAGCAGCCCGCAGAGCGGACGCTCCTACAATGAGCAGTTCTTC,CASSPQSGRSYNEQFF
TRBD1,-,TRBJ1-5,TRBV6-6,TGTGCCAGCAGTTACTCGGGACAGGGGGGTCAGCCCCAGCATTTT,CASSYSGQGGQPQHF
-,-,TRBJ1-1,TRBV29-1,TGCAGCACGAGCGGGGTCTCCGGCCTTGAAGCTTTCTTT,CSTSGVSGLEAFF
-,-,TRBJ2-5,TRBV14,TGTGCCAGCAGCCCGACTACGCTCTTGGAGACCCAGTACTTC,CASSPTTLLETQYF
-,-,TRBJ2-1,TRBV20-1,TGCAGTGCCGCTCTCGGGGTCCTTAACAATGAGCAGTTCTTC,CSAALGVLNNEQFF
-,few,TRBJ1-1,TRBV5-1,TGCGCCAGCAGTTATCAAGATAACACTGAAGCTTTCTTT,CASSYQDNTEAFF
-,-,TRBJ2-1,TRBV3-1,TGTGCCAGCAGCCAATTCAAGGACCCCGCCTACAATGAGCAGTTCTTC,CASSQFKDPAYNEQFF
-,-,TRBJ2-6,TRBV5-6,TGTGCCAGCAGCTTAACCCCACGGGCTGGGGCCAACGTCCTGACTTTC,CASSLTPRAGANVLTF
-,few,TRBJ1-2,TRBV4-1,TGCGCCAGCAGCCAGAGGGGCAACTATGGCTACACCTTC,CASSQRGNYGYTF
TRBD1,-,TRBJ2-1,TRBV10-3,TGTGCCATAGGACAGGGGTGGAATGAGCAGTTCTTC,CAIGQGWNEQFF
-,-,TRBJ2-2,TRBV24-1,TGTGCCACCAGTGATTTCCCCAGGAAAACGAACACCGGGGAGCTGTTTTTT,CATSDFPRKTNTGELFF
-,few,TRBJ2-3,TRBV12-3/TRBV12-4,TGTGCCAGCAGTTTAGACAGTACTAGCACAGATACGCAGTATTTT,CASSLDSTSTDTQYF
TRBD1,-,TRBJ1-2,TRBV4-3,TGCGCCAGCAGCCAGGCACCGGGACAGGGACTCTATGGCTACACCTTC,CASSQAPGQGLYGYTF
TRBD2,-,TRBJ2-7,TRBV29-1,TGCAGCGCCGTTGGGGTAGCGGGGGTCGAGCAGTACTTC,CSAVGVAGVEQYF
TRBD1,-,TRBJ1-1,TRBV12-3/TRBV12-4,TGTGCCAGCAGTTTCCAGGGGGTCACTGAAGCTTTCTTT,CASSFQGVTEAFF
-,-,TRBJ1-6,TRBV3-1,TGTGCCAGCAGCCAGTGGAACAGAAATTCACCCCTCCACTTT,CASSQWNRNSPLHF
-,-,TRBJ1-5,TRBV20-1,TGCAGTGGAGGGTATAGCAATCAGCCCCAGCATTTT,CSGGYSNQPQHF
TRBD1,few,TRBJ1-1,TRBV6-2/TRBV6-3,TGTGCCAGCAGCCGGACAGGGCCCACTGAAGCTTTCTTT,CASSRTGPTEAFF
-,-,TRBJ1-2,TRBV20-1,TGCAGTGCTAGTACGGCCTCAGCTAACTATGGCTACACCTTC,CSASTASANYGYTF
-,-,TRBJ1-6,TRBV4-3,TGCGCCAGCAGCCAAACGGACAGCTCCTATAATTCACCCCTCCACTTT,CASSQTDSSYNSPLHF
-,-,TRBJ1-5,TRBV12-3/TRBV12-4,TGTGCCAGCAGTTTCGCGGGCCTAATAAATCAGCCCCAGCATTTT,CASSFAGLINQPQHF
-,-,TRBJ1-2,TRBV5-1,TGCGCCAGCAGCTTGGGAGTCGGCACGGGAGTCCATGGCTACACCTTC,CASSLGVGTGVHGYTF
TRBD1,few,TRBJ1-5,TRBV6-6,TGTGCCAGCAAGGGGGACAGATATAGCAATCAGCCCCAGCATTTT,CASKGDRYSNQPQHF
-,-,TRBJ1-1,TRBV24-1,TGTGCCACCAGTGGGGAGCCGAACACTGAAGCTTTCTTT,CATSGEPNTEAFF
TRBD1,few,TRBJ2-7,TRBV20-1,TGCAGTGCTAGCCGGACAGGGCCCTACGAGCAGTACTTC,CSASRTGPYEQYF
-,-,TRBJ2-6,TRBV4-2,TGTGCCAGCAGCTATCTGACGGGTTTCTTCTCTGGGGCCAACGTCCTGACTTTC,CASSYLTGFFSGANVLTF
-,few,TRBJ1-6,TRBV7-9,TGTGCCGGATCGACAGGAGTTTATAATTCACCCCTCCACTTT,CAGSTGVYNSPLHF
TRBD1,-,TRBJ1-3,TRBV5-1,TGCGCCAGCAGCTTACAGGGGGGATTAAACACCATATATTTT,CASSLQGGLNTIYF
-,few,TRBJ1-1,TRBV27,TGTGCCAGCAGTTTATGGGCCCTCGAGAACACTGAAGCTTTCTTT,CASSLWALENTEAFF
-,few,TRBJ1-2,TRBV4-2,TGTGCCAGCAGCCAAGTAGGCGGCTACACCTTC,CASSQVGGYTF
-,-,TRBJ1-5,TRBV28,TGTGCCAGCAGTTTACTAGGGGAAGGTTTCAATCAGCCCCAGCATTTT,CASSLLGEGFNQPQHF
-,few,TRBJ1-4,TRBV12-3/TRBV12-4,TGTGCCAGCAGTCGGACCCGGAGCCCAGAAAAACTGTTTTTT,CASSRTRSPEKLFF